The TCR beta chain under discussion was sequenced for a study of vaccination and CD4 T cells after COVID-19. Turning to the study itself: Cultures serving as controls received a peptide pool (CEFX or HIV-1 Nef) or no peptide.

This sample's treatment: roughly 11-day PBMC culture with coronavirus spike peptide pools or control peptides (ViraFEST assay). The ViraFEST method relied on peptide pools to expand antigen-specific T cells, followed by TCR sequencing. Before Alpha, Beta and Delta appeared in the US, convalescents tested positive (March–December 2020). The CDR3 runs 13 residues. Germline loops: CDR1 SGHTA, CDR2 FQGNSA. V gave up 3 bases and J gave up 6 bases, with 9 bases separating them. In the case of this clonotype: Its antigen is not known.

The assay that was used to sequence DNA from cultured CD4+ T cells was the Oncomine TCR Beta short-read assay. Cultured CD4+ T cells were the source of extracted genomic DNA. TCRdb reanalysed the PCR reads using MiXCR and keeps one entry per CDR3 protein. The sample has more than 10,000 distinct CDR3 sequences, approximately 60% seen once. The chain carries TRBV7-2 and TRBJ1-3; D unresolved. The specimen sequenced was CD4+ T cells from blood, cultured in vitro. This clonotype was obtained from a human donor who had recovered from COVID-19. The CDR3 is CASSFRRENTIYF. The DNA for the CDR3 is TGTGCCAGCAGCTTTAGGAGGGAAAACACCATATATTTT.